This TCR beta chain originates from a study of Ad26.COV2.S vaccination and SARS-CoV-2 variants. Study at large: Ad26.COV2.S, an intramuscular injection, was given once or twice 56 days apart.

Regarding treatment: around 19 received Ad26.COV2.S at low or high dose, single or two shots; about five received placebo; per-sample allocation not given. Sampling was performed 63 days after the first vaccine or placebo injection. Boston provided a donor who was an adult aged 18-55 years. Spike of the Wuhan-strain SARS-CoV-2 was expressed by an Ad26 vector, which formed the vaccine. Method: immunoSEQ multiplex PCR; TCRdb's copy keeps in-frame clones and lacks some. Of almost 400,000 clones in the sample, approximately 91% were seen once. The input for sequencing was peripheral blood, taken in a trial of Ad26.COV2.S vaccine versus placebo. The sequence derives from a person aged 18-60 years who received the Ad26.COV2.S COVID-19 vaccine or a placebo.

The CDR3 sequence is CASRTGTGAYEQYF. In DNA, the CDR3 is TGCGCCAGCAGGACCGGGACAGGGGCCTACGAGCAGTACTTC. The chain couples TRBV10-2 to TRBJ2-7; 10 bases line up with TRBD1. The germline V gene has CDR1 WSHSY and CDR2 SAAADI. Trimming cost V 6 bases and J 2 bases; bases outside gene matches: 4. The CDR3 consists of 14 residues.